The next 31 T cell receptor beta chains were all read from a single sample in a study of cytomegalovirus exposure and HLA in healthy donors. The PCR was carried out with 60 Vbeta primers and 13 Jbeta primers. Method: immunoSEQ multiplex PCR; TCRdb's copy keeps in-frame clones and lacks some. The table includes more than 95,000 clones, under 65% detected once. The sequenced sample consisted of PBMCs. These receptors were collected from a man between 60 and 70 years old in good health and CMV-seronegative.

V usage is TRBV18 and J usage is TRBJ1-1; maybe TRBD1 (5 bases). CDR1 is KGHSH and CDR2 is LQKENI in the germline V gene. With 3 bases removed from V and 3 bases from J, the gap between germline ends came to 17 bases. The CDR3 length is 16 residues. The CDR3, as DNA: TGTGCCAGCTCACCCCAGTTGGGAGGGGCGGACACTGAAGCTTTCTTT. Translating it yields CASSPQLGGADTEAFF.

The gene calls are TRBV5-4 and TRBJ1-5; 8 nucleotides align to TRBD1. The CDR3 runs 16 residues. Trimming took 0 bases from V and 1 from J; bases not matched to a gene: 3. Per the germline V gene, CDR1 is SGHNT and CDR2 is YYREEE (reference sequence). The CDR3: CASSLAGQGSNQPQHF. The CDR3 bases are TGTGCCAGCAGCTTGGCAGGACAGGGAAGCAATCAGCCCCAGCATTTT. Full variable domain (outside the CDR3, taken from reference TRBV5-4 and TRBJ1-5): ETGVTQSPTHLIKTRGQQVTLRCSSQSGHNTVSWYQQALGQGPQFIFQYYREEENGRGNFPPRFSGLQFPNYSSELNVNALELDDSALYLCASSLAGQGSNQPQHFGDGTRLSIL.

V is TRBV2 and J is TRBJ1-1, with TRBD1 matching over 7 bases. Germline assignment: CDR1 SNHLY and CDR2 FYNNEI. The CDR3 covers 14 residues. J lost 4 bases, V lost 4 bases, and 6 bases had no gene match. The DNA of the CDR3 is TGTGCCAGCAGTGTAGGGGGCTTTGGCACTGAAGCTTTCTTT. This translates into CASSVGGFGTEAFF.

This chain links TRBV18 with TRBJ2-7; D is possibly TRBD1 (6 bases). The CDR3 totals 14 residues. V lost 3 bases, J lost 1 base, and 10 bases lay in between. The germline CDR1 and CDR2 sequences are KGHSH and LQKENI. CDR3 DNA sequence: TGTGCCAGCTCACCTATCACAGGGTCCTACGAGCAGTACTTC. Residues: CASSPITGSYEQYF.

V and J are TRBV25-1 and TRBJ2-1, with no clear D. V lost 7 bases, J lost 0 bases, and 4 bases lay in between. This CDR3 has 12 amino acids. The germline V gene encodes CDR1 MGHDK and CDR2 SYGVNS. The CDR3, as DNA: TGTGCCAGCACAGGCTCCTACAATGAGCAGTTCTTC. This translates into CASTGSYNEQFF. The full variable domain, its missing parts supplied by reference TRBV25-1 and TRBJ2-1, is EADIYQTPRYLVIGTGKKITLECSQTMGHDKMYWYQQDPGMELHLIHYSYGVNSTEKGDLSSESTVSRIRTEHFPLTLESARPSHTSQYLCASTGSYNEQFFGPGTRLTVL.

The chain recombines TRBV7-9 with TRBJ1-2, with TRBD1 matching over 9 bases. The CDR3 sequence is 16 residues long. The germline V gene has CDR1 SEHNR and CDR2 FQNEAQ (reference sequence). The J segment lost 7 bases and the V segment lost 5 bases, leaving 14 bases of the junction unmatched. As DNA, the CDR3 is TGTGCCAGCAGCGCCGGGACAGGGACTCTTGGGGGTGGCTACACCTTC. Protein product: CASSAGTGTLGGGYTF.

The J gene is TRBJ1-1, the V gene TRBV5-1; 7 nucleotides line up with TRBD1. The germline CDR1 and CDR2 sequences are SGHRS and YFSETQ. V dropped 4 bases and J dropped 5; count of bases not matched to a gene: 20. The CDR3 spans 18 residues. CDR3 bases: TGCGCCAGCAGCGAGTCTGACAGGGAAAATAATCGAGAGACTGAAGCTTTCTTT. Its translation is CASSESDRENNRETEAFF.

The chain is built from TRBV6-1 and TRBJ1-3; D might be TRBD1 (5 bases). The CDR3 contains 15 residues. Between the trimmed V and J ends, which lost 1 base and 7 bases, there was a span of 14 bases. From germline, CDR1 is MNHNS and CDR2 SASEGT. CDR3 DNA: TGTGCCAGCAGTGAAGAGGTGGCAGGGATCAACACCATATATTTT. Its protein product is CASSEEVAGINTIYF.

The rearrangement links TRBV7-6 to TRBJ1-3; D not resolved. Germline CDR1 is SGHVS and CDR2 is FNYEAQ. The CDR3 runs 13 residues. V was trimmed by 7 bases and J by 2 bases, leaving 9 bases between them. The CDR3 DNA reads TGTGCCAGCACTGACGGGGCTGGAAACACCATATATTTT. Its translation: CASTDGAGNTIYF.

This clone was seen a handful of times. The chain has TRBV25-1 and TRBJ2-2; D might be TRBD2 (6 bases). Trimming cost V 7 bases and J 1 base, with 7 bases left between them. CDR3 size: 13 residues. Germline values: CDR1 MGHDK, CDR2 SYGVNS. The CDR3 DNA follows: TGTGCCAGCAAGGGACTGAACACCGGGGAGCTGTTTTTT. Protein: CASKGLNTGELFF.

This clone was picked up one time. The rearrangement uses TRBV6-5 and TRBJ1-1; 7 positions match TRBD1. CDR1 is MNHEY and CDR2 is SVGAGI in the germline V gene. This CDR3 has 13 amino acids. The CDR3 spells CAVGGQLNTEAFF. CDR3 DNA: TGTGCTGTGGGGGGACAGTTGAACACTGAAGCTTTCTTT.

The chain is built from TRBV5-6 and TRBJ2-1; 13 bases fit TRBD2. Per the germline V gene, CDR1 is SGHDT and CDR2 is YYEEEE. The V and J ends lost 4 bases and 9 bases, in that order; junction bases with no gene match: 7. The CDR3 totals 15 residues. As DNA, the CDR3 is TGTGCCAGCAGCGAAACTAGCGGGAGGGCTGTTGAGCAGTTCTTC. This sequence encodes CASSETSGRAVEQFF. The whole variable domain, filled in from reference TRBV5-6 and TRBJ2-1, reads DAGVTQSPTHLIKTRGQQVTLRCSPKSGHDTVSWYQQALGQGPQFIFQYYEEEERQRGNFPDRFSGHQFPNYSSELNVNALLLGDSALYLCASSETSGRAVEQFFGPGTRLTVL.

The chain joins TRBV6-5 to TRBJ1-2; D is undetermined. The CDR3 runs 13 residues. V was cut by 2 bases and J by 8 bases, with 12 bases left in between. CDR1 is MNHEY, CDR2 SVGAGI, per germline. The CDR3 bases are TGTGCCAGCAGTTACAAAAATGGGCTCGGCTACACCTTC. Amino acids: CASSYKNGLGYTF.

The chain joins TRBV5-4 to TRBJ2-1, with TRBD2 as a possible D gene (6 bases). Germline values: CDR1 SGHNT, CDR2 YYREEE (reference sequence). Trimming cost V 1 base and J 0 bases, with 11 bases left between them. CDR3 length: 16 amino acids. The CDR3 DNA reads TGTGCCAGCAGCTTGCGTCGGGAGAGCTCCTACAATGAGCAGTTCTTC. This sequence encodes CASSLRRESSYNEQFF.

This clone was recorded once. DNA for the CDR3: TGTGCCAGCAGTTTATGGAAGGCGGGAGAGGGCACAGATACGCAGTATTTT. Protein product: CASSLWKAGEGTDTQYF. V gene TRBV27 combines with J gene TRBJ2-3; 7 bases agree with TRBD2. Trimming at V came to 1 base and at J to 1 base, leaving 8 bases not matched to a gene. Germline V gene sequence: CDR1 MNHEY, CDR2 SMNVEV (reference sequence). The CDR3 extends over 17 amino acids.

The J gene is TRBJ2-5, the V gene TRBV5-1, with 9 positions matching TRBD2. The J call may be faulty, since TRBJ2-7 better matches the DNA end. The CDR3 extends over 16 amino acids. Looked up from germline, CDR1 is SGHRS and CDR2 is YFSETQ. The CDR3 is CASSLLAGGGSYEQYF. The DNA for the CDR3 is TGCGCCAGCAGCTTACTAGCGGGCGGGGGCTCCTACGAGCAGTACTTC.

V gene TRBV20-1 combines with J gene TRBJ2-5; D remains unclear. V was shortened by 5 bases and J by 0 bases, with 4 bases between the two germline ends. The germline CDR1 and CDR2 sequences are DFQATT and SNEGSKA (reference sequence). This CDR3 contains 11 residues. DNA of the CDR3: TGCAGTGCTGAGGACCAAGAGACCCAGTACTTC. Amino acid sequence: CSAEDQETQYF.

The rearrangement uses TRBV28 and TRBJ1-1; 7 bases are a match to TRBD1. The V gene's germline CDR1 is MDHEN and CDR2 SYDVKM. Trimming removed 8 bases from V and 1 base from J; junction bases left unmatched: 4. The CDR3 consists of 13 residues. Here the CDR3 reads CASYRGPNTEAFF. Written as DNA, the CDR3 is TGTGCCAGCTACAGGGGCCCGAACACTGAAGCTTTCTTT.

Only one count was recorded for this clone. The chain joins TRBV6-1 to TRBJ2-5; 9 bases are a match to TRBD2. V dropped 1 base and J dropped 7; count of bases not matched to a gene: 10. The germline V gene has CDR1 MNHNS and CDR2 SASEGT. The CDR3 sequence is 16 residues long. The CDR3 loop reads CASSEGIAGAVGTQYF. DNA of the CDR3: TGTGCCAGCAGTGAAGGAATAGCGGGGGCTGTGGGGACCCAGTACTTC.

The chain recombines TRBV27 with TRBJ2-1; the match to TRBD2 covers 8 bases. V shed 0 bases and J 3 bases; nucleotides not matched to a gene: 10. This CDR3 is built from 18 residues. Germline CDR1 MNHEY, CDR2 SMNVEV (reference sequence). The DNA for the CDR3 is TGTGCCAGCAGTTTATCGCGGTTTCCGGGAGGGGGCTACAATGAGCAGTTCTTC. It yields the protein CASSLSRFPGGGYNEQFF.

The chain combines TRBV29-1 with TRBJ2-3; D perhaps matches TRBD2 (6 bases). The length of the CDR3 is 14 residues. CDR1 is SQVTM and CDR2 is ANQGSEA in the germline V gene. The V gene lost 5 bases and the J gene lost 2 bases, with 14 bases spanning the gap. As DNA, the CDR3 is TGCAGCGTTACCGGGACTTGGACCACAGATACGCAGTATTTT. Residues: CSVTGTWTTDTQYF.

This clone has a handful of counts. CDR3 in DNA: TGTGCCATAAGCCCCGAGCGCAGGGGGTTAAAGGGTGGCTACACCTTC. Translation: CAISPERRGLKGGYTF. The chain couples TRBV10-3 to TRBJ1-2; the match to TRBD1 covers 7 bases. Trimming removed 9 bases from V and 7 bases from J; junction bases left unmatched: 20. The CDR3 sequence is 16 residues long. CDR1 and CDR2 from the germline V gene are ENHRY and SYGVKD.

This chain joins TRBV5-1 and TRBJ2-6; D remains unclear. The V gene lost 1 base and the J gene lost 2 bases, with 13 bases spanning the gap. Germline V gene data show CDR1 as SGHRS and CDR2 as YFSETQ. This CDR3 is 17 amino acids long. This CDR3 reads CASSLFTTGPGANVLTF. CDR3 sequence (DNA): TGCGCCAGCAGCTTGTTCACTACCGGCCCTGGGGCCAACGTCCTGACTTTC.

The chain joins TRBV11-2 to TRBJ2-1; 10 nucleotides agree with TRBD2. CDR1 is SGHAT, CDR2 FQNNGV, per germline. The CDR3 covers 15 residues. V shed 3 bases, J shed 9 bases, and the junction held 8 bases outside the gene matches. The CDR3 DNA reads TGTGCCAGCAGCTTCCAGCGGGGGGGCCTTAGTGAGCAGTTCTTC. It yields the protein CASSFQRGGLSEQFF.

V gene TRBV9 combines with J gene TRBJ2-2; tentatively, D is TRBD2 (5 bases). The CDR3 is made up of 14 amino acids. Germline loops: CDR1 SGDLS, CDR2 YYNGEE. V was pared by 4 bases and J by 6 bases, with 13 bases between. The CDR3: CASSPARAPGELFF. DNA for the CDR3: TGTGCCAGCAGCCCCGCGAGGGCGCCCGGGGAGCTGTTTTTT.

The chain has TRBV27 and TRBJ2-1; 8 nucleotides align to TRBD1. This CDR3 comprises 14 residues. The V gene end was trimmed by 8 bases and the J gene end by 8 bases; junction bases not matched to a gene: 11. The V gene's germline CDR1 is MNHEY and CDR2 SMNVEV (reference sequence). As DNA, the CDR3 is TGTGCCAGCGCCTATACAGGGGGACGGGATGAGCAGTTCTTC. This encodes CASAYTGGRDEQFF.

The chain couples TRBV6-1 to TRBJ2-1; D unresolved. The CDR3 has 15 amino acids. Trimming cost V 1 base and J 5 bases, with 12 bases left between them. Germline V CDR1 and CDR2: MNHNS, SASEGT. CDR3 sequence reads: CASSEEIGTNNEQFF. CDR3 bases: TGTGCCAGCAGTGAAGAGATCGGAACTAACAATGAGCAGTTCTTC.

The chain combines TRBV6-6 with TRBJ1-6, with D possibly TRBD1 on 5 matching bases. Trimming stripped 6 bases from V and 7 bases from J, with 16 bases between. Germline V gene lookup returns CDR1 MNHNY and CDR2 SVGAGI (reference sequence). This CDR3 has 15 amino acids. CDR3 sequence (DNA): TGTGCCAGCAGCCCCTGGCAGGGAGGCAATTCACCCCTCCACTTT. It yields the protein CASSPWQGGNSPLHF.

This clone was recorded once. The chain joins TRBV28 to TRBJ1-1; TRBD1 aligns across 12 bases. Germline-derived CDR1 and CDR2 are MDHEN and SYDVKM. Unmatched junction bases numbered 10, after V lost 5 bases and J lost 6 bases. The CDR3 runs 16 residues. CDR3 in DNA: TGTGCCAGCAGTGGGGGGGACAGGGGGCGACGGTCTGAAGCTTTCTTT. Its protein is CASSGGDRGRRSEAFF.

This clone was observed a handful of times. The V and J genes are TRBV5-1 and TRBJ2-3, with a tentative D call TRBD1 (5 bases). The CDR3 has 17 amino acids. V was cut by 0 bases and J by 2 bases, with 16 bases left in between. The germline gives CDR1 SGHRS, CDR2 YFSETQ. The CDR3 DNA follows: TGCGCCAGCAGCTTGGTAAGGGGCAGGGTTGACACAGATACGCAGTATTTT. Amino acid sequence: CASSLVRGRVDTDTQYF.

V gene TRBV14 combines with J gene TRBJ1-2; the D is unclear. The CDR3 consists of 15 residues. Germline assignment: CDR1 SGHDN and CDR2 FVKESK. V lost 1 base to trimming and J lost 4 bases, with 13 bases between them. The CDR3 reads CASSQVDSAVYGYTF. CDR3 DNA: TGTGCCAGCAGCCAAGTGGACTCCGCGGTCTATGGCTACACCTTC. Together with reference TRBV14 and TRBJ1-2, the CDR3 gives the full variable domain: EAGVTQFPSHSVIEKGQTVTLRCDPISGHDNLYWYRRVMGKEIKFLLHFVKESKQDESGMPNNRFLAERTGGTYSTLKVQPAELEDSGVYFCASSQVDSAVYGYTFGSGTRLTVV.